This T cell receptor beta chain originates from a study of CD8+CD57+ T cells in acquired aplastic anemia. Overall study context: The sorted CD4+ and CD8+ cells yielded an average roughly 3 ug of DNA. Overall study results and limits: CD8+ Simpson's diversity in patients was not significantly different from that in controls.

Genomic DNA constituted the template upon which TCR beta VDJ and CDR3 profiling was performed. TCRdb passed the reads through MiXCR, listing each CDR3 protein once. The repertoire holds about 190,000 distinct CDR3 sequences, with over 60% as singletons. Concerning this clonotype itself: Its antigen is currently unknown.

Germline V CDR1 and CDR2: SNHLY, FYNNEI. Germline trimming cut 5 bases from V and 14 bases from J; bases unmatched to any gene: 11. The CDR3 runs 13 residues. The sample comprised sorted CD4+, CD8+, or CD8+CD57+ T cells (not recorded which) from PBMCs. The gene calls are TRBV2 and TRBJ1-5, with 8 nucleotides matching TRBD1. The TCR was taken from a human donor with severe aplastic anemia or a healthy control (not recorded which). Written as DNA, the CDR3 is TGTGCCAGCAGTCCAGGGACAGGTAGCTACGAGCATTTT. It translates to CASSPGTGSYEHF.